The rows below give T cell receptor beta chains drawn from one sample of a study of blood T cell repertoires in COVID-19. The data were produced by immunoSEQ multiplex PCR, yet TCRdb's version contains in-frame clones alone and is incomplete. The table records around 270,000 clones, 75% to 90% of them present only once. What was sequenced was PBMCs or T cells enriched from blood (not recorded which). The receptor set was obtained from a woman between 35 and 50 years old who had been exposed to COVID-19. CDR3s include the opening cysteine and the closing phenylalanine or tryptophan. The order of the fields is CDR3 protein, CDR3 DNA, clone size, J gene, V gene, D gene. D genes are given only for firm matches. Clone size, where shown, is once, few, many, or a class for clones that have expanded.

cdr3_aa: CAIARGPSNQPQHF; cdr3_nt: TGTGCCATAGCCAGGGGTCCTAGCAATCAGCCCCAGCATTTT; clone_size: .; j_call: TRBJ1-5; v_call: TRBV28; d_call: .
cdr3_aa: CASSLLGRSHEQYF; cdr3_nt: TGTGCCAGCAGCTTACTGGGCAGGTCCCACGAGCAGTACTTC; clone_size: .; j_call: TRBJ2-7; v_call: TRBV5-4; d_call: .
cdr3_aa: CASTEGAGTDTQYF; cdr3_nt: TGTGCCAGTACCGAGGGGGCGGGAACAGATACGCAGTATTTT; clone_size: .; j_call: TRBJ2-3; v_call: TRBV6-5; d_call: .
cdr3_aa: CASSLGGNSYEQYF; cdr3_nt: TGCGCCAGCAGCTTGGGGGGCAACTCCTACGAGCAGTACTTC; clone_size: .; j_call: TRBJ2-7; v_call: TRBV5-1; d_call: .
cdr3_aa: CSVAESTNEKLFF; cdr3_nt: TGCAGCGTTGCGGAGTCGACTAATGAAAAACTGTTTTTT; clone_size: .; j_call: TRBJ1-4; v_call: TRBV29-1; d_call: .
cdr3_aa: CASSSGTAMNTEAFF; cdr3_nt: TGTGCCAGCAGTTCAGGGACAGCCATGAACACTGAAGCTTTCTTT; clone_size: .; j_call: TRBJ1-1; v_call: TRBV28; d_call: TRBD1
cdr3_aa: CASSLGGTGNTEAFF; cdr3_nt: TGTGCCAGCAGCTTAGGAGGGACAGGGAACACTGAAGCTTTCTTT; clone_size: .; j_call: TRBJ1-1; v_call: TRBV7-2; d_call: TRBD1
cdr3_aa: CASSAQGALNEQFF; cdr3_nt: TGTGCCAGCAGCGCACAGGGGGCGCTGAATGAGCAGTTCTTC; clone_size: .; j_call: TRBJ2-1; v_call: TRBV6-5; d_call: TRBD1
cdr3_aa: CASSLGGGGEKLFF; cdr3_nt: TGTGCCAGCAGTTTAGGGGGAGGTGGAGAAAAACTGTTTTTT; clone_size: few; j_call: TRBJ1-4; v_call: TRBV28; d_call: .
cdr3_aa: CASSLGSGVGYEQYF; cdr3_nt: TGTGCCAGCAGCTTGGGATCGGGGGTAGGCTACGAGCAGTACTTC; clone_size: .; j_call: TRBJ2-7; v_call: TRBV7-9; d_call: .
cdr3_aa: CASSLDSLRDYGYTF; cdr3_nt: TGTGCCAGCAGTTTGGACAGCCTAAGGGACTATGGCTACACCTTC; clone_size: once; j_call: TRBJ1-2; v_call: TRBV6-5; d_call: .
cdr3_aa: CASSLGGVGTYEQYF; cdr3_nt: TGTGCCAGCAGCTTAGGGGGGGTAGGTACCTACGAGCAGTACTTC; clone_size: once; j_call: TRBJ2-7; v_call: TRBV7-8; d_call: .
cdr3_aa: CASSKEVKSEAFF; cdr3_nt: TGCGCCAGCAGTAAGGAGGTTAAATCTGAAGCTTTCTTT; clone_size: .; j_call: TRBJ1-1; v_call: TRBV5-1; d_call: .
cdr3_aa: CASSPFEGVGNTIYF; cdr3_nt: TGTGCCAGCAGCCCCTTTGAGGGCGTTGGAAACACCATATATTTT; clone_size: .; j_call: TRBJ1-3; v_call: TRBV7-2; d_call: .
cdr3_aa: CSVEETIPKAQFF; cdr3_nt: TGCAGCGTTGAAGAGACTATCCCCAAGGCGCAGTTCTTC; clone_size: .; j_call: TRBJ2-1; v_call: TRBV29-1; d_call: .
cdr3_aa: CASSQGPKTGFPYNSPLHF; cdr3_nt: TGTGCCAGCAGCCAGGGCCCCAAGACAGGGTTCCCCTATAATTCACCCCTCCACTTT; clone_size: .; j_call: TRBJ1-6; v_call: TRBV7-2; d_call: TRBD1
cdr3_aa: CASSIAAINSPLHF; cdr3_nt: TGTGCCAGTAGTATAGCCGCGATTAATTCACCCCTCCACTTT; clone_size: .; j_call: TRBJ1-6; v_call: TRBV19; d_call: .
cdr3_aa: CATAGAGLNEQFF; cdr3_nt: TGTGCCACCGCCGGGGCGGGATTAAATGAGCAGTTCTTC; clone_size: once; j_call: TRBJ2-1; v_call: TRBV7-8; d_call: .
cdr3_aa: CASSRGQGGTEAFF; cdr3_nt: TGTGCCAGCAGCCGGGGACAGGGGGGCACTGAAGCTTTCTTT; clone_size: .; j_call: TRBJ1-1; v_call: TRBV11-3; d_call: TRBD1
cdr3_aa: CASSPKTGEAFF; cdr3_nt: TGTGCCAGCAGTCCCAAGACAGGGGAGGCTTTCTTT; clone_size: .; j_call: TRBJ1-1; v_call: TRBV27; d_call: TRBD1
cdr3_aa: CSASGPVAANEKLFF; cdr3_nt: TGCAGTGCTAGTGGACCCGTGGCGGCTAATGAAAAACTGTTTTTT; clone_size: .; j_call: TRBJ1-4; v_call: TRBV20-1; d_call: .
cdr3_aa: CASRKRQGVTGELFF; cdr3_nt: TGTGCCAGCAGAAAACGACAGGGGGTCACCGGGGAGCTGTTTTTT; clone_size: .; j_call: TRBJ2-2; v_call: TRBV27; d_call: TRBD1
cdr3_aa: CASSPQTGGRDEQYF; cdr3_nt: TGTGCCAGCTCACCACAGACTGGCGGTCGGGACGAGCAGTACTTC; clone_size: .; j_call: TRBJ2-7; v_call: TRBV18; d_call: .
cdr3_aa: CSAQTSLLQFF; cdr3_nt: TGCAGTGCCCAAACTAGCCTCCTGCAGTTCTTC; clone_size: .; j_call: TRBJ2-1; v_call: TRBV20-1; d_call: .
cdr3_aa: CASSYRQANSNQPQHF; cdr3_nt: TGTGCCAGCAGTTACAGGCAGGCTAATAGCAATCAGCCCCAGCATTTT; clone_size: .; j_call: TRBJ1-5; v_call: TRBV6-2/TRBV6-3; d_call: .
cdr3_aa: CASSDPQGHYGYTF; cdr3_nt: TGTGCCAGCAGCGACCCACAGGGGCACTATGGCTACACCTTC; clone_size: once; j_call: TRBJ1-2; v_call: TRBV5-4; d_call: TRBD1
cdr3_aa: CASSQPPGQGAEETQYF; cdr3_nt: TGTGCCAGCAGCCAACCGCCGGGACAGGGGGCTGAGGAGACCCAGTACTTC; clone_size: .; j_call: TRBJ2-5; v_call: TRBV4-2; d_call: TRBD1
cdr3_aa: CASSSETGHSGNTIYF; cdr3_nt: TGTGCCAGCAGCTCAGAGACAGGGCACTCTGGAAACACCATATATTTT; clone_size: .; j_call: TRBJ1-3; v_call: TRBV5-1; d_call: TRBD1
cdr3_aa: CASSQTSVSYNEQFF; cdr3_nt: TGTGCCAGCAGCCAGACTAGCGTCTCCTACAATGAGCAGTTCTTC; clone_size: .; j_call: TRBJ2-1; v_call: TRBV9; d_call: TRBD2
cdr3_aa: CATSDWTGSNYGYTF; cdr3_nt: TGTGCCACCAGTGATTGGACAGGGAGTAACTATGGCTACACCTTC; clone_size: .; j_call: TRBJ1-2; v_call: TRBV24-1; d_call: TRBD1
cdr3_aa: CASSLVTVQPQHF; cdr3_nt: TGTGCCAGCAGTTTAGTAACAGTGCAGCCCCAGCATTTT; clone_size: .; j_call: TRBJ1-5; v_call: TRBV12-3/TRBV12-4; d_call: .
cdr3_aa: CASSYGGGSYGYTF; cdr3_nt: TGTGCCAGCAGTTACGGGGGAGGCAGCTATGGCTACACCTTC; clone_size: .; j_call: TRBJ1-2; v_call: TRBV6-6; d_call: .
cdr3_aa: CASSLDGWEGYNEQFF; cdr3_nt: TGTGCCAGCAGCTTAGACGGGTGGGAGGGATATAATGAGCAGTTCTTC; clone_size: .; j_call: TRBJ2-1; v_call: TRBV11-2; d_call: TRBD2
cdr3_aa: CASNWGTSGGPRETQYF; cdr3_nt: TGTGCCAGCAACTGGGGGACTAGCGGGGGACCCCGGGAGACCCAGTACTTC; clone_size: .; j_call: TRBJ2-5; v_call: TRBV28; d_call: TRBD2
cdr3_aa: CASSQWTGSTDTQYF; cdr3_nt: TGTGCCAGCAGCCAATGGACAGGTAGCACAGATACGCAGTATTTT; clone_size: .; j_call: TRBJ2-3; v_call: TRBV5-4; d_call: TRBD1
cdr3_aa: CASGVGGYGYTF; cdr3_nt: TGTGCCAGCGGGGTGGGGGGCTATGGCTACACCTTC; clone_size: .; j_call: TRBJ1-2; v_call: TRBV28; d_call: .
cdr3_aa: CASSSTSGGTLF; cdr3_nt: TGTGCCAGCAGCTCGACTAGCGGGGGAACGCTCTTC; clone_size: .; j_call: TRBJ2-1; v_call: TRBV5-4; d_call: TRBD2
cdr3_aa: CATSQSMNTEAFF; cdr3_nt: TGTGCCACCTCTCAAAGCATGAACACTGAAGCTTTCTTT; clone_size: .; j_call: TRBJ1-1; v_call: TRBV2; d_call: .
cdr3_aa: CASSSGTGGTDTQYF; cdr3_nt: TGTGCCAGCAGCTCCGGGACAGGGGGCACAGATACGCAGTATTTT; clone_size: .; j_call: TRBJ2-3; v_call: TRBV6-4; d_call: TRBD1
cdr3_aa: CASSSFLHSGRGSYNEQFF; cdr3_nt: TGTGCCAGCAGCTCCTTTTTACACAGCGGGAGGGGCTCCTACAATGAGCAGTTCTTC; clone_size: .; j_call: TRBJ2-1; v_call: TRBV7-9; d_call: TRBD2
cdr3_aa: CASSEAGGPTEAFF; cdr3_nt: TGTGCCAGCAGTGAAGCCGGGGGGCCCACTGAAGCTTTCTTT; clone_size: .; j_call: TRBJ1-1; v_call: TRBV2; d_call: .
cdr3_aa: CASSPSGIQYF; cdr3_nt: TGTGCCAGCTCACCGTCGGGTATTCAGTACTTC; clone_size: .; j_call: TRBJ2-4; v_call: TRBV18; d_call: .